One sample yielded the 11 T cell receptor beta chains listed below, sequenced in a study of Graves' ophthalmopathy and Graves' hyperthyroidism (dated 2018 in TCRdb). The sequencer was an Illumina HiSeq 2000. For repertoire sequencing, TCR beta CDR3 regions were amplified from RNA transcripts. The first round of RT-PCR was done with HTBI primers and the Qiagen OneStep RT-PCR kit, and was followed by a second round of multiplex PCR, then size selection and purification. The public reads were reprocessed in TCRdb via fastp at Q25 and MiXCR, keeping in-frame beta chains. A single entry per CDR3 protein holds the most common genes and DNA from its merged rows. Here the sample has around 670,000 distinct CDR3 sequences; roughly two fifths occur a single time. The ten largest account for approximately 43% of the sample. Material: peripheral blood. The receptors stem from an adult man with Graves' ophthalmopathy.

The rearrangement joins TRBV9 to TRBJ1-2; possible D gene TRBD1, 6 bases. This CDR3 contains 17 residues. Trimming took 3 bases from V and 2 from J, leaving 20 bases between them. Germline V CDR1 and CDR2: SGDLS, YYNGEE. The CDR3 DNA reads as TGTGCCAGCAGCGGCCGGGACACAAATACGAACAACTATGGCTACACCTTC. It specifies CASSGRDTNTNNYGYTF.

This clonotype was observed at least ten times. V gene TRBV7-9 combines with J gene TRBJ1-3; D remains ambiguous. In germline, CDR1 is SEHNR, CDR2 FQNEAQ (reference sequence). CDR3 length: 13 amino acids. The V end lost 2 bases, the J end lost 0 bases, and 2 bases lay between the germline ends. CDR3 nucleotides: TGTGCCAGCAGCTTAAACTCTGGAAACACCATATATTTT. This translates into CASSLNSGNTIYF.

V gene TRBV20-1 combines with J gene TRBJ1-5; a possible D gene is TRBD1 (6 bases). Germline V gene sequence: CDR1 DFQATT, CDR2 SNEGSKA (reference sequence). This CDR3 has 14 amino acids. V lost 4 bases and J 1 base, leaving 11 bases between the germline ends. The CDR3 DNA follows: TGCAGTGCTATTTGGGGGCGCAGCAATCAGCCCCAGCATTTT. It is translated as CSAIWGRSNQPQHF.

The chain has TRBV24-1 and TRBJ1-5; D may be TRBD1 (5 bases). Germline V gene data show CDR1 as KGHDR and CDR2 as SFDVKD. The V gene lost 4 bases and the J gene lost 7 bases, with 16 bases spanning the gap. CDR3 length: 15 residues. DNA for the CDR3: TGTGCCACCAGTGACCCAGGGAGAGGCGAACAGCCCCAGCATTTT. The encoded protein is CATSDPGRGEQPQHF.

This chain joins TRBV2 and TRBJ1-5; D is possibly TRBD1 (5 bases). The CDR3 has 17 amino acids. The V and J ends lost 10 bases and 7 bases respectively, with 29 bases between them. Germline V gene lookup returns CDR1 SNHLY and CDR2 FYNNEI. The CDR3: CATAYGTSGSYEQPQHF. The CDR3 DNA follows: TGTGCCACCGCCTATGGGACTAGCGGGAGTTACGAGCAGCCCCAGCATTTT.

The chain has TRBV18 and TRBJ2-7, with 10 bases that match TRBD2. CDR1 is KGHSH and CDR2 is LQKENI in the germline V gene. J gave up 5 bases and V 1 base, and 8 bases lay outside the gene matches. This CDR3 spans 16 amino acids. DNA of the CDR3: TGTGCCAGCTCACCACTGAGCGGGGGGGGAAGAAACGAGCAGTACTTC. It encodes CASSPLSGGGRNEQYF. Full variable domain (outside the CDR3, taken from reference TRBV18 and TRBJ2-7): NAGVMQNPRHLVRRRGQEARLRCSPMKGHSHVYWYRQLPEEGLKFMVYLQKENIIDESGMPKERFSAEFPKEGPSILRIQQVVRGDSAAYFCASSPLSGGGRNEQYFGPGTRLTVT.

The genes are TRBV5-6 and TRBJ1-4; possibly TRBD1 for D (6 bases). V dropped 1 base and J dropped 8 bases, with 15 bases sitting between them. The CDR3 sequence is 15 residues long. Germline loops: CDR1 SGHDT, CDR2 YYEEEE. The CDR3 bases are TGTGCCAGCAGCTTGTCCGGCAGGGGATACGAAAAACTGTTTTTT. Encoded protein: CASSLSGRGYEKLFF.

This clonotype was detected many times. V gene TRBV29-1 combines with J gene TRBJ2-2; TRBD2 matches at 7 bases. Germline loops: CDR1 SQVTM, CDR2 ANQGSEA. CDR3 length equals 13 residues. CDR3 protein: CSAGGGVVGELFF. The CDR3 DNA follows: TGCAGTGCCGGGGGAGGGGTCGTCGGGGAGCTGTTTTTT.

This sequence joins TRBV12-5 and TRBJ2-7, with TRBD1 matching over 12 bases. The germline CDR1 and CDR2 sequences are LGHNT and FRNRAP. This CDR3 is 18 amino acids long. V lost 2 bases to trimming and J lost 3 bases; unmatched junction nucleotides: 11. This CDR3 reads CASGLLSSGTGGDYEQYF. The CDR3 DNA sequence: TGTGCTAGTGGTTTGCTATCATCCGGGACAGGGGGCGACTACGAGCAGTACTTC.

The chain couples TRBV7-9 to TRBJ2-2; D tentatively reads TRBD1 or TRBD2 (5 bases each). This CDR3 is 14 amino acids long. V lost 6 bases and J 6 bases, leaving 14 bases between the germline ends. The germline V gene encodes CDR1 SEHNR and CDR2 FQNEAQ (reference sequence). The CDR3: CASRPAMGAGELFF. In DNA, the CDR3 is TGTGCCAGCAGACCGGCCATGGGGGCCGGGGAGCTGTTTTTT.

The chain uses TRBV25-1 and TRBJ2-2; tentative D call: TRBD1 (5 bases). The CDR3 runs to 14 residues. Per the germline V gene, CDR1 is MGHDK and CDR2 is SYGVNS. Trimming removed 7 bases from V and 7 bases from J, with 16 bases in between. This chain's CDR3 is CASTDEGAGGELFF. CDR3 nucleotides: TGTGCCAGCACCGACGAAGGGGCCGGCGGGGAGCTGTTTTTT.